This T cell receptor (beta chain) was captured by sequencing in a study of blood T cell repertoires in COVID-19. Study-level background: Nucleic acid was either cDNA or gDNA, and it came from T cells, B-cell-depleted T cells, or PBMCs.

V lost 2 bases to trimming and J lost 4 bases; unmatched junction nucleotides: 8. Per germline, CDR1 LGHNA and CDR2 YNFKEQ. The CDR3 loop spans 17 amino acids. The data were produced by immunoSEQ multiplex PCR, yet TCRdb's version contains in-frame clones alone and is incomplete. The sample yields around 310,000 clones, roughly 90% seen once. This chain connects TRBV4-2 to TRBJ1-4; 9 bases are a match to TRBD1. This sequence was found in a woman younger than 45 who had recovered from COVID-19. The sample taken for sequencing was PBMCs or T cells enriched from blood (not recorded which). Written as DNA, the CDR3 is TGTGCCAGCAGCCAACGATTACAGGGGGCGCTTAATGAAAAACTGTTTTTT. It encodes CASSQRLQGALNEKLFF.